The 7 T cell receptor beta chains presented below share a single source sample, sequenced in a study of vaccination effects on CD4 cells after COVID-19. A 10-day culture period preceded the isolation of CD4+ T cells. Every participant took two doses of the BNT162b2 or mRNA-1273 vaccine. Method: immunoSEQ multiplex PCR; TCRdb's copy keeps in-frame clones and lacks some. The data contain 60,000 to 80,000 clones, around 70% of them singletons. Their antigens are not known. This specimen consisted of CD4+ T cells from PBMCs cultured without peptide, obtained after COVID-19 vaccination. The origin of the receptors is a human donor who received a COVID-19 vaccine.

The chain joins TRBV23-1 to TRBJ1-5; 9 bases fit TRBD1. Being an ORF, TRBV23-1 has a function that is uncertain. The CDR3 contains 16 residues. Trimming removed 2 bases from V and 4 bases from J; junction bases left unmatched: 6. CDR3 in amino acids: CASSQEGGQGNQPQHF. CDR3 in DNA: TGCGCCAGCAGTCAAGAGGGGGGACAGGGAAATCAGCCCCAGCATTTT.

This clone was seen once. The V and J genes are TRBV2 and TRBJ2-7, with 7 bases identical to TRBD1. Trimming cost V 5 bases and J 2 bases; bases outside gene matches: 6. The CDR3 has 14 residues. The germline CDR1 and CDR2 sequences are SNHLY and FYNNEI. The CDR3 DNA follows: TGTGCCAGCAGTCGCCGGGACAGAACCTACGAGCAGTACGTC. Translating it yields CASSRRDRTYEQYV.

V gene TRBV20-1 combines with J gene TRBJ2-5; D uncertain. Germline V gene sequence: CDR1 DFQATT, CDR2 SNEGSKA (reference sequence). V was cut by 3 bases and J by 2 bases, with 7 bases left in between. CDR3 size: 12 residues. Here the CDR3 reads CSASSRQETQYF. In nucleotides, the CDR3 is TGCAGTGCTAGTTCCAGGCAAGAGACCCAGTACTTC.

This clone has just a few counts. The CDR3 reads CASSGYRDRVKETQYF. In DNA form, the CDR3 reads TGTGCCAGCAGTGGGTACAGGGATAGAGTAAAAGAGACCCAGTACTTC. The chain employs TRBV6-1 and TRBJ2-5; weak D call: TRBD1 (6 bases). CDR3 length equals 16 residues. The V gene lost 4 bases and the J gene lost 3 bases, with 18 bases spanning the gap. Germline CDR1 and CDR2: MNHNS and SASEGT.

This chain links TRBV5-1 with TRBJ2-1; TRBD1 aligns across 9 bases. V shed 4 bases, J shed 8 bases, and the junction held 10 bases outside the gene matches. This CDR3 spans 15 amino acids. CDR1 SGHRS and CDR2 YFSETQ come from the germline V gene. The DNA for the CDR3 is TGCGCCAGCAGCAACGGCGGGACAGGGACATATGAGCAGTTCTTC. This translates into CASSNGGTGTYEQFF.

The J gene is TRBJ2-7, the V gene TRBV7-9; 9 bases align to TRBD1. The CDR3 runs to 14 residues. Germline-derived CDR1 and CDR2 are SEHNR and FQNEAQ (reference sequence). Losses at the gene ends were 5 bases for V and 5 bases for J; bases not matched to a gene: 7. CDR3 sequence reads: CASSEDRGGHEQYV. Here the CDR3 DNA reads TGTGCCAGCAGCGAAGACAGGGGGGGTCACGAGCAGTACGTC.

V is TRBV19 and J is TRBJ2-1; 11 bases agree with TRBD2. Trimming removed 3 bases from V and 8 bases from J; junction bases left unmatched: 9. The CDR3 has 16 residues. The germline CDR1 and CDR2 sequences are LNHDA and SQIVND (reference sequence). CDR3 nucleotides: TGTGCCAGTAGTATCTATAGCGGGGGGGCTGCGGATGAGCAGTTCTTC. Its protein is CASSIYSGGAADEQFF. The full variable domain, in which reference TRBV19 and TRBJ2-1 provide the parts outside the CDR3, is DGGITQSPKYLFRKEGQNVTLSCEQNLNHDAMYWYRQDPGQGLRLIYYSQIVNDFQKGDIAEGYSVSREKKESFPLTVTSAQKNPTAFYLCASSIYSGGAADEQFFGPGTRLTVL.